This T cell receptor (beta chain) was documented in a study of technical replicates of blood from a handful of donors (TCRdb year 2017). The library came from the immunoSEQ multiplex PCR assay. Held by TCRdb, this immuneACCESS table contains in-frame sequences only and omits some clones. Under half of the omission traces to an unresolved V gene where checked; the cause of the rest is unknown. For this sample there are some 17,000 clones; around 86% appear just once. The ten largest clonotypes hold around 13% of the sample. Regarding this clone: Which antigen it targets is not known. Base qualities are not recorded, but no much larger clone differs from it by a single base.

The CDR3 measures 13 amino acids from cysteine to phenylalanine. Only the CDR3 DNA stays, 39 bases, in frame from base 1. Source material: PBMCs. This chain is built from TRBV12-2 and TRBJ2-5; TRBD1 is the table's D call, not checked against the DNA. TRBV12-2 is a listed pseudogene. This TCR derives from a human donor in good health. The nucleotide sequence reads as follows: TGTGCAAGTCGCCCTAAAAAAGACCCCCAGGCGTACTTC. Protein translation: CASRPKKDPQAYF.